This T cell receptor beta chain originates from a study of T cell responses to AZD1222 COVID-19 vaccine. Study-wide findings and caveats: When two AZD1222 doses had been given, Spike-specific TCR breadth and depth rose.

Note on this clone: What it binds is not known.

Germline loops: CDR1 MNHEY, CDR2 SVGAGI. Trimming removed 9 bases at V and 0 bases at J, with 12 bases between. This CDR3 is 13 amino acids long. Clones were sequenced by immunoSEQ multiplex PCR, and TCRdb holds only the in-frame ones, with some missing. The sample has some 150,000 clones, and its top ten clones hold under 2.5%. This TCR was sampled from an adult in good health. V and J are TRBV6-5 and TRBJ2-7; TRBD1 is a possible D gene (5 bases). The specimen was peripheral blood. This CDR3 reads CASRQSFSYEQYF. CDR3 DNA sequence: TGTGCCAGTAGACAGTCCTTCTCCTACGAGCAGTACTTC.